These 26 T cell receptor beta chains were all obtained from the same sample, sequenced in a study of T cells after yellow fever vaccination. From the 5' RACE reads, TCRdb called clonotypes with MiXCR, one entry per CDR3 protein. The repertoire consists of a few hundred thousand distinct CDR3 sequences, with about 6.6% occurring once and the leading ten covering roughly a sixth. The sequencing used PBMCs, collected 45 days after the first yellow fever vaccination. These receptors originate from a man younger than 35 who received the YFV17D yellow fever vaccine.

This CDR3 reads CASSLETGAYNEQFF. The CDR3 DNA is TGTGCCAGCAGCTTGGAGACAGGGGCCTACAATGAGCAGTTCTTC. The V gene is TRBV5-6, the J gene TRBJ2-1; TRBD1 matches at 8 bases. Germline V gene sequence: CDR1 SGHDT, CDR2 YYEEEE. J was trimmed by 2 bases and V by 0 bases; bases with no gene match: 1. The CDR3 is 15 amino acids.

In its sample, this clonotype was seen a few times. The chain joins TRBV5-4 to TRBJ2-5, with TRBD1 matching 11 bases. Looked up from germline, CDR1 is SGHNT and CDR2 is YYREEE (reference sequence). The CDR3 is 16 residues long. The V segment lost 4 bases and the J segment 2 bases; nucleotides outside the gene matches: 7. The CDR3, as DNA: TGTGCCAGCAGCCCGGGGACAGGGGGAGGTCAAGAGACCCAGTACTTC. Its protein is CASSPGTGGGQETQYF.

This clonotype was counted at least ten times. The V call is TRBV12-3 or TRBV12-4, the J call TRBJ2-3; TRBD2 matches at 10 bases. The CDR3 has 15 amino acids. The V gene end was trimmed by 4 bases and the J gene end by 5 bases; junction bases not matched to a gene: 6. The chain's CDR3 is CASSSPSGGGDTQYF. CDR3 nucleotides: TGTGCCAGCAGTTCACCTAGCGGGGGCGGAGATACGCAGTATTTT.

The genes are TRBV7-9 and TRBJ2-1; TRBD2 matches 10 bases. The V segment lost 5 bases and the J segment 4 bases; nucleotides outside the gene matches: 5. Germline CDR1 is SEHNR and CDR2 is FQNEAQ (reference sequence). The CDR3 length is 15 residues. The CDR3: CASSPELAGYNEQFF. DNA of the CDR3: TGTGCCAGCAGCCCGGAACTAGCGGGGTACAATGAGCAGTTCTTC.

Only a few counts were recorded for this clonotype. This sequence joins TRBV4-2 and TRBJ1-2, with TRBD1 as a possible D gene (6 bases). The germline V gene has CDR1 LGHNA and CDR2 YNFKEQ. Trimming took 4 bases from V and 6 from J, leaving 12 bases between them. CDR3 length: 13 amino acids. The CDR3 DNA reads as TGTGCCAGCAGCCGTACAGGGTCGAATGGCTACACCTTC. It encodes CASSRTGSNGYTF.

There are a few counts of this clonotype. In DNA form, the CDR3 reads TGTGCCAGCAGCTTAGAGGCAGGGCGCTCCTACGAGCAGTACGTC. Protein: CASSLEAGRSYEQYV. This sequence joins TRBV7-8 and TRBJ2-7; TRBD1 is a possible D gene (5 bases). The CDR3 is 15 residues long. V dropped 1 base and J dropped 0 bases, with 10 bases sitting between them. Germline V gene sequence: CDR1 SGHVS, CDR2 FQNEAQ.

This clonotype was recorded a few times. V is TRBV4-2 and J is TRBJ2-7, with 13 positions matching TRBD2. Trimming removed 0 bases from V and 2 bases from J; junction bases left unmatched: 1. The CDR3 is 16 residues long. Looked up from germline, CDR1 is LGHNA and CDR2 is YNFKEQ. The DNA of the CDR3 is TGTGCCAGCAGCCAAGATACTAGCGGGGGGGCCTACGAGCAGTACTTC. Protein product: CASSQDTSGGAYEQYF.

The chain joins TRBV19 to TRBJ1-5; D not certain. In germline, CDR1 is LNHDA, CDR2 SQIVND (reference sequence). The CDR3 totals 17 residues. V was clipped by 3 bases and J by 0 bases, with 15 bases between them. The CDR3 sequence: CASSIYSGGNSNQPQHF. The CDR3 DNA follows: TGTGCCAGTAGTATTTATTCGGGAGGGAATAGCAATCAGCCCCAGCATTTT.

This clonotype was observed a handful of times. The chain employs TRBV5-1 and TRBJ2-7; a weak D match, TRBD1 (6 bases). The CDR3 has 16 amino acids. From germline, CDR1 is SGHRS and CDR2 YFSETQ. Trimming cost V 1 base and J 5 bases, with 19 bases left between them. The CDR3 protein is CASSLSDSPVIHEQYF. CDR3 DNA: TGCGCCAGCAGCTTGTCGGACAGCCCGGTAATCCACGAGCAGTACTTC. Variable domain in full (rest from reference TRBV5-1 and TRBJ2-7): KAGVTQTPRYLIKTRGQQVTLSCSPISGHRSVSWYQQTPGQGLQFLFEYFSETQRNKGNFPGRFSGRQFSNSRSEMNVSTLELGDSALYLCASSLSDSPVIHEQYFGPGTRLTVT.

This clonotype was picked up many times. V and J are TRBV3-1 and TRBJ1-2; D call uncertain. The CDR3 is 15 amino acids. Looked up from germline, CDR1 is LGHDT and CDR2 is YNNKEL (reference sequence). V lost 2 bases and J 2 bases, leaving 12 bases between the germline ends. This CDR3 reads CASSQYGGINYGYTF. The CDR3 DNA follows: TGTGCCAGCAGCCAATATGGTGGGATCAACTATGGCTACACCTTC.

This clonotype has a count of ten or more. The chain joins TRBV6-2 or TRBV6-3 to TRBJ1-5; D is unclear. The CDR3 loop spans 14 amino acids. CDR1 and CDR2 from the germline V gene are MNHEY and SVGEGT. V lost 5 bases and J lost 5, with 13 bases in between. CDR3 amino acids: CASSLNGVYQPQHF. Written as DNA, the CDR3 is TGTGCCAGCAGTCTCAACGGAGTGTATCAGCCCCAGCATTTT.

There are many counts of this clonotype. V and J are TRBV6-2 or TRBV6-3 and TRBJ2-1; D is unresolved. V was shortened by 2 bases and J by 8 bases, with 10 bases between the two germline ends. Germline lookup yields CDR1 MNHEY and CDR2 SVGEGT. This CDR3 has 13 amino acids. The CDR3 region is CASSYRPGYEQFF. In DNA, the CDR3 is TGTGCCAGCAGTTACCGGCCTGGCTATGAGCAGTTCTTC.

This clonotype turned up a few times. This chain links TRBV7-3 with TRBJ1-5, with D unresolved. Deletions cut 8 bases from V and 7 bases from J, with 12 bases between. CDR1 is SGHTA, CDR2 FQGTGA, per germline. The CDR3 consists of 12 residues. Written as DNA, the CDR3 is TGTGCCAGCCCTGGGGTGGGGCAGCCCCAGCATTTT. It translates to CASPGVGQPQHF.

This clonotype was seen at least ten times. The CDR3 DNA reads as TGTGCTAGTGGGCCCACAGGGGTAGAGACCCAGTACTTC. Translating gives CASGPTGVETQYF. The rearrangement uses TRBV12-5 and TRBJ2-5, with 7 bases identical to TRBD1. Germline V gene data show CDR1 as LGHNT and CDR2 as FRNRAP. There are 13 residues in the CDR3. The V gene end was trimmed by 6 bases and the J gene end by 4 bases; junction bases not matched to a gene: 5. Combining the CDR3 with reference TRBV12-5 and TRBJ2-5 gives the whole variable domain DARVTQTPRHKVTEMGQEVTMRCQPILGHNTVFWYRQTMMQGLELLAYFRNRAPLDDSGMPKDRFSAEMPDATLATLKIQPSEPRDSAVYFCASGPTGVETQYFGPGTRLLVL.

The rearrangement joins TRBV11-2 to TRBJ2-1, with D perhaps TRBD2 (6 bases). Trimming took 10 bases from V and 9 from J, leaving 16 bases between them. This CDR3 spans 12 amino acids. The germline gives CDR1 SGHAT, CDR2 FQNNGV. Here the CDR3 reads CATLLGGTEQFF. CDR3 DNA sequence: TGTGCCACTCTCCTAGGAGGGACTGAGCAGTTCTTC.

This clonotype was seen a few times. The J gene is TRBJ1-3, the V gene TRBV6-5; D is uncertain. CDR1 is MNHEY, CDR2 SVGAGI, per germline. CDR3 size: 14 residues. The ends were cut back, 2 bases at V and 1 base at J, with 6 bases in the middle. CDR3 loop: CASSYTDSGNTIYF. In DNA form, the CDR3 reads TGTGCCAGCAGTTACACGGATTCTGGAAACACCATATATTTT.

The table lists this clonotype with many counts. This chain links TRBV5-1 with TRBJ1-1, with unresolved D. V lost 0 bases and J lost 0, with 9 bases in between. CDR1 SGHRS and CDR2 YFSETQ come from the germline V gene. The CDR3 spans 15 residues. CDR3 loop: CASSLGHTVNTEAFF. CDR3 nucleotide sequence: TGCGCCAGCAGCTTGGGGCACACCGTGAACACTGAAGCTTTCTTT.

V usage is TRBV5-1 and J usage is TRBJ2-7; D possibly corresponds to TRBD1 (7 bases). V was trimmed by 3 bases and J by 3 bases, leaving 16 bases between them. CDR3 length equals 15 residues. Germline V gene lookup returns CDR1 SGHRS and CDR2 YFSETQ. In DNA form, the CDR3 reads TGCGCCAGCAGCTGGGGGGACAGTGGAGGCTACGAGCAGTACTTC. Translating gives CASSWGDSGGYEQYF.

The chain combines TRBV7-2 with TRBJ2-3; either TRBD1 or TRBD2 may fit D (5 bases each). Per germline, CDR1 SGHTA and CDR2 FQGNSA. This CDR3 comprises 15 residues. Trimming left V 2 bases short and J 5 bases short, with 14 bases between. The CDR3 DNA follows: TGTGCCAGCAGCTTATTAGCGATGGGGCAAGATACGCAGTATTTT. The encoded protein is CASSLLAMGQDTQYF.

The chain recombines TRBV5-1 with TRBJ1-4; TRBD1 might be the D (6 bases). CDR1 is SGHRS and CDR2 is YFSETQ in the germline V gene. This CDR3 contains 15 residues. With 3 bases removed from V and 5 bases from J, the gap between germline ends came to 14 bases. The CDR3 DNA is TGCGCCAGCAGCTCTGTACAGGGTCCCAATGAAAAACTGTTTTTT. Amino acid sequence: CASSSVQGPNEKLFF.

This clonotype was recorded at least ten times. The V and J genes are TRBV7-9 and TRBJ2-7; D unresolved. The CDR3 is 13 amino acids. The V gene lost 5 bases and the J gene lost 0 bases, with 8 bases spanning the gap. In germline, CDR1 is SEHNR, CDR2 FQNEAQ (reference sequence). The DNA of the CDR3 is TGTGCCAGCAGCACTGGCAGCTCCTACGAGCAGTACGTC. Protein sequence: CASSTGSSYEQYV.

This clonotype was counted at least ten times. V and J are TRBV5-1 and TRBJ2-7; 10 nucleotides line up with TRBD2. Germline values: CDR1 SGHRS, CDR2 YFSETQ. CDR3 size: 17 residues. J was trimmed by 0 bases and V by 1 base; bases with no gene match: 7. The CDR3 loop reads CASSLRLAGASSYEQYF. CDR3 DNA sequence: TGCGCCAGCAGCTTGAGGCTAGCGGGGGCAAGCTCCTACGAGCAGTACTTC.

This clonotype was recorded many times. This sequence joins TRBV15 and TRBJ1-2; 7 nucleotides line up with TRBD1. This CDR3 is built from 12 residues. Germline values: CDR1 LNHNV, CDR2 YYDKDF (reference sequence). The V segment lost 5 bases and the J segment 5 bases; nucleotides outside the gene matches: 2. The CDR3, as DNA: TGTGCCACCAGCCGACAGGGTTATGGCTACACCTTC. It encodes CATSRQGYGYTF.

This clonotype was detected only a few times. The genes are TRBV18 and TRBJ1-6, with D hard to call. The CDR3 has 16 residues. V gave up 3 bases and J gave up 6 bases, with 15 bases separating them. From germline, CDR1 is KGHSH and CDR2 LQKENI. CDR3 coding DNA: TGTGCCAGCTCACCTTCGATAGGAAGCACTAATTCACCCCTCCACTTT. This sequence encodes CASSPSIGSTNSPLHF.

This clonotype was recorded many times. The chain combines TRBV6-5 with TRBJ1-5; the D gene is possibly TRBD1 (6 bases). V was trimmed by 4 bases and J by 6 bases, leaving 10 bases between them. Germline V lookup: CDR1 MNHEY, CDR2 SVGAGI. The CDR3 is 13 residues long. The CDR3 sequence: CASSSGVGQPQHF. The CDR3 nucleotides read TGTGCCAGCAGTTCAGGGGTGGGTCAGCCCCAGCATTTT.

The chain combines TRBV20-1 with TRBJ2-4; 9 nucleotides align to TRBD2. With V trimmed by 5 bases and J by 2 bases, 13 bases remained unmatched. Per the germline V gene, CDR1 is DFQATT and CDR2 is SNEGSKA (reference sequence). This CDR3 has 17 amino acids. This CDR3 reads CSALRWGGGASKNIQYF. Here the CDR3 DNA reads TGCAGTGCTCTCCGTTGGGGCGGGGGGGCCTCCAAAAACATTCAGTACTTC.